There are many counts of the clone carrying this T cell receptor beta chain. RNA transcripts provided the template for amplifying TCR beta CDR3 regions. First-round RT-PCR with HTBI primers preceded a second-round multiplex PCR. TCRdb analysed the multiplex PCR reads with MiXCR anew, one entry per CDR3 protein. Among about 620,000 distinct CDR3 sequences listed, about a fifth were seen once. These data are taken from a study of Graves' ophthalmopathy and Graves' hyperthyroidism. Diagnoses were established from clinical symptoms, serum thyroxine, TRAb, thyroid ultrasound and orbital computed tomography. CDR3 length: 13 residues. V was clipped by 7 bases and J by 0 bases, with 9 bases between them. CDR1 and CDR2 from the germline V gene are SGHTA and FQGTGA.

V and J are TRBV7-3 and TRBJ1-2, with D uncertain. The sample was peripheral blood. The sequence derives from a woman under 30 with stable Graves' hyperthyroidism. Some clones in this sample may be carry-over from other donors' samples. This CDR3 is CASNYRPNYGYTF. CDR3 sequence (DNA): TGTGCCAGCAACTATAGACCTAACTATGGCTACACCTTC.